This T cell receptor beta chain comes out of a study of blood T cell repertoires in COVID-19. Study at large: Spain, Italy and the United States supplied samples that represented acute and convalescent COVID-19. T cells, B-cell-depleted T cells, or PBMCs provided the cDNA or gDNA that served as material.

In the source study's methods: Scientists estimated how many nucleated cells there were by amplifying reference gene primers. TCRdb's copy holds only in-frame clones and misses some; the assay was immunoSEQ multiplex PCR. The V and J calls and clone size come from that table; D and trimming were worked out from the DNA. Of about 99,000 clones detected, 84% appear once; the ten largest clones hold around 2%. V was pared by 6 bases and J by 3 bases, with 2 bases of the junction left unmatched. The germline V gene has CDR1 MNHNY and CDR2 SVGAGI (reference sequence). This CDR3 has 13 residues. The sequenced sample was peripheral blood. The chain combines TRBV6-6 with TRBJ2-7, with 10 bases lining up with TRBD2. The sequence derives from a man between 65 and 85 years old with active or convalescent COVID-19. The CDR3 is CASRSSGGYEQYF. The DNA for the CDR3 is TGTGCCAGCAGATCTAGCGGGGGCTACGAGCAGTACTTC.